What follows describes a single T cell receptor beta chain. This clone was detected only a few times. It has no known antigen specificity. Per-base qualities were not stored, and no clone one base away is much larger. The data stem from a study of T cell responses to AZD1222 COVID-19 vaccine (dated by TCRdb to the early 2020s). Study-wide context: TCR sequencing covered 230 or so trial participants: 200 to 210 given two doses of AZD1222 and some 25 given two doses of MenACWY control vaccine. Trial participants were enrolled into age subgroups of 18-55, 56-69 and 70-plus years, which contained roughly 140, 27 and 60 TCR-sequenced participants, respectively.

In the germline V gene, CDR1 corresponds to MNHEY and CDR2 to SVGEGT. Trimming costs V 0 bases and J 1 base, and their ends lie 1 base apart. The CDR3 numbers 12 residues from cysteine through phenylalanine. The DNA shown is the 36-base CDR3, in frame from base 1. Beyond this particular receptor, the publication reports: Only five to seven AZD1222 recipients were SARS-CoV-2 seropositive at baseline, limiting conclusions about previously exposed vaccinees. Epitopes outside the regions mutated in the B.1.351 and B.1.1.7 variants were reportedly recognized by nearly half of the unique spike-specific TCRs. No day 14 peak-response samples were available, so repertoires were characterized only after the peak T cell response. Participants were mostly white British, with more females than males. The authors suggested clonal diversity may have been underestimated. In the small 56-69-year group, the increase in depth fell short of significance, most likely because of low power. The vaccine-associated CD4 TCRs covered the entire spike protein, and the dominant responses fell in regions 160-218 and 743-854. Spike-specific TCR breadth and depth rose significantly after two AZD1222 doses compared with day 0 and with MenACWY recipients.

The CDR3 regions of human TCRbeta chains were subjected to immunosequencing. The authors processed their data as follows. TCRs in the repertoires were matched against a reference library of SARS-CoV-2-specific TCRs that had been generated with the MIRA antigen-specificity platform. Breadth was defined as the fraction of unique TCRs that were SARS-CoV-2-associated, and depth was defined as the fraction of total T cells that were SARS-CoV-2-associated. Each spike-specific TCR was assigned to its reactive spike region and to a CD4 or CD8 class using the MIRA data. Log10-transformed breadth and depth values were compared by one-way ANOVA with Sidak's multiple comparisons tests. The source is immuneACCESS, and TCRdb retained only in-frame sequences with V and J called. Part of the clones is not carried over; for the studies checked, unresolved V genes explain less than half of this, and the remainder is unexplained. That table furnishes V, J and clone size, whereas the DNA furnished D and trimming. The table for this sample lists tens of thousands of clones; nearly 90% of them were counted only once. Around 2.8% of the sample rests with the top ten.

Taken with the paper, the label for time point translates to: baseline before first vaccination. The sample's treatment or condition label is to be understood as: meningococcal conjugate vaccine given as trial control. The vaccinee samples were drawn from two UK trials, COV001 and COV002, one of which was a single-blind randomized controlled phase 2/3 trial testing AZD1222 (ChAdOx1 nCoV-19) in healthy adults. Trial participant PBMC samples were collected at day 0 and day 28 after the second dose for TCRbeta chain sequencing. The starting material was peripheral blood, obtained on day 0 of MenACWY control vaccination. This sequence originates from an adult in good health. The chain was built from TRBV6-2 or TRBV6-3 and TRBJ2-7, with no reliable assignment of the D segment. Here the CDR3 is given as CASSYSSYEQYF. The DNA sequence is given as TGTGCCAGCAGTTACTCTTCCTACGAGCAGTACTTC.